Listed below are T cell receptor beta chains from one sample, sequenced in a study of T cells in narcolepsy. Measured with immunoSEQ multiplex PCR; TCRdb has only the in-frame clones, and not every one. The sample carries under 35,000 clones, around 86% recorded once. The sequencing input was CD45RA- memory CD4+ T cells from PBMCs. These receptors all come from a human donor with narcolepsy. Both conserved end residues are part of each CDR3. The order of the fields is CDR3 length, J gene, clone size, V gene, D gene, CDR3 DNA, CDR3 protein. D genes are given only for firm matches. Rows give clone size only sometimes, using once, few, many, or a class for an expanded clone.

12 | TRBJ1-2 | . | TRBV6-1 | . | TGTGCCAGCAGCTACTTCCGGGACAACTACACCTTC | CASSYFRDNYTF
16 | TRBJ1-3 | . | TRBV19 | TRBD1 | TGTGCCAGTAGTATGGGGACAGGAGGCTCTGGAAACACCATATATTTT | CASSMGTGGSGNTIYF
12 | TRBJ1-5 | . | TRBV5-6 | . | TGTGCCAGCAGCTCCGGGGATCAGCCCCAGCATTTT | CASSSGDQPQHF
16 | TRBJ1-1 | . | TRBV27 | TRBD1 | TGTGCCAGCAGTTTTTCCCGGACAGGGCATGGCACTGAAGCTTTCTTT | CASSFSRTGHGTEAFF
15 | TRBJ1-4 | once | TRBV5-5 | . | TGTGCCAGCAGCTGGGCAGGGGTAAATGATGAAAAACTGTTTTTT | CASSWAGVNDEKLFF
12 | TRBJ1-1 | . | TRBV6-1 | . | TGTGCCAGCAGGGGCGTGAACACTGAAGCTTTCTTT | CASRGVNTEAFF
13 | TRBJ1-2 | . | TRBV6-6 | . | TGTGCCAGCAGTTACGGGGAGAACTATGGCTACACCTTC | CASSYGENYGYTF
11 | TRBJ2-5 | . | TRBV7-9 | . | TGTGCCAGCAGCCGACAAGAGACCCAGTACTTC | CASSRQETQYF
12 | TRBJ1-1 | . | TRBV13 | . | TGTGCCAGCGGAAATAAAAGGGCTGAAGCTTTCTTT | CASGNKRAEAFF
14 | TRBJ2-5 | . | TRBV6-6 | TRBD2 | TGTGCCAGCAGTAAAGGGACTAGCCAAGAGACCCAGTACTTC | CASSKGTSQETQYF